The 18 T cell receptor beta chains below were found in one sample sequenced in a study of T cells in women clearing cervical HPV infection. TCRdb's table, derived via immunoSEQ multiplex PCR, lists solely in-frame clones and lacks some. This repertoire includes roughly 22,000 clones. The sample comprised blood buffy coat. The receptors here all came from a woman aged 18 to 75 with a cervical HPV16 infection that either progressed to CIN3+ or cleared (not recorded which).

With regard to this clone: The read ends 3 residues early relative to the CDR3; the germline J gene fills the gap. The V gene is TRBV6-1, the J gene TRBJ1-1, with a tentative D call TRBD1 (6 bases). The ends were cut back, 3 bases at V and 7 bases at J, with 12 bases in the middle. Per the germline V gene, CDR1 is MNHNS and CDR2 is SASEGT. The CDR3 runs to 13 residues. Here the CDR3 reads CASSESMDSEAFF. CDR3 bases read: TGTGCCAGCAGTGAGAGTATGGACAGTGAA.

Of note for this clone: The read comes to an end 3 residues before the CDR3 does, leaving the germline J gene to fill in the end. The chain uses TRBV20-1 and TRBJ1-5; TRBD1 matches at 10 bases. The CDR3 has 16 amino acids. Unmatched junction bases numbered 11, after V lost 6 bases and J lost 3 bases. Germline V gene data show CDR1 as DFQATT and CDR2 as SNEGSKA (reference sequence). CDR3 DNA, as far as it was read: TGCAGTGCCGCGGGACAGGGGTTGGGGATCAATCAGCCC. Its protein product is CSAAGQGLGINQP. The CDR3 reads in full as CSAAGQGLGINQPQHF.

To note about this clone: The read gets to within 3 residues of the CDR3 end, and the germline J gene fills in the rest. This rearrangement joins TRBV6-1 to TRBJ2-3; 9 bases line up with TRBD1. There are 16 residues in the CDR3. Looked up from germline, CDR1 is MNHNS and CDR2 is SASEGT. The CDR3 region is CASSEVKTGGGQPQYF. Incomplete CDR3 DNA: TGTGCCAGCAGTGAAGTTAAGACAGGGGGAGGTCAGCCG.

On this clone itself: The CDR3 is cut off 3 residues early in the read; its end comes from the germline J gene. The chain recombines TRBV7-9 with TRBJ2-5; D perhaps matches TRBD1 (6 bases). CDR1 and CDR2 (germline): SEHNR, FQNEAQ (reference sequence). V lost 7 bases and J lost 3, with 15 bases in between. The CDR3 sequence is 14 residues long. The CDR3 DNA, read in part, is TGTGCCAGCACCCGAAAGGACAGTAAAGAGACC. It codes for CASTRKDSKET. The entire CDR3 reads CASTRKDSKETQYF.

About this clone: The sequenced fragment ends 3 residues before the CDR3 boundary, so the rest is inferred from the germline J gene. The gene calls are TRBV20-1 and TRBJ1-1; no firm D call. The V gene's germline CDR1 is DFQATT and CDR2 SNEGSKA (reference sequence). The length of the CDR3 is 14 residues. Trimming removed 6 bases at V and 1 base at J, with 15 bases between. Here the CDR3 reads CSAERAGRNTEAFF. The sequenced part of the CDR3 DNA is TGCAGTGCGGAAAGGGCGGGGAGGAACACTGAA.

The CDR3 DNA, read in part, is TGTGCCAGCAGTTTTGAGGTGTGGGAAAAA. It specifies CASSFEVWEK. The complete CDR3 sequence is CASSFEVWEKLFF. V gene TRBV12-3 or TRBV12-4 combines with J gene TRBJ1-4, with D unresolved. Read coverage stops 3 residues before the CDR3 terminus; the germline J gene supplies the remainder. The CDR3 runs 13 residues. The V end lost 3 bases, the J end lost 8 bases, and 10 bases lay between the germline ends.

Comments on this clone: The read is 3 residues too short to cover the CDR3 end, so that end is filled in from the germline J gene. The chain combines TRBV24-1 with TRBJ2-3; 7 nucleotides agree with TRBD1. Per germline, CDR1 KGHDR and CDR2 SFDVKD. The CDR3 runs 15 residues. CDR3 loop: CATSASLTGNQPQYF. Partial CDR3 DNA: TGTGCCACCAGTGCCAGCTTGACAGGGAATCAGCCG.

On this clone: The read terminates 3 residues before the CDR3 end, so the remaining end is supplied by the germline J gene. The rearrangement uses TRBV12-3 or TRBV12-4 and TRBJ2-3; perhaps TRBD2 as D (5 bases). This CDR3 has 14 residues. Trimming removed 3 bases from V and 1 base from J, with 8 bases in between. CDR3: CASSFGLGTDTQYF. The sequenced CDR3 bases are TGTGCCAGCAGTTTTGGACTTGGCACAGATACG.

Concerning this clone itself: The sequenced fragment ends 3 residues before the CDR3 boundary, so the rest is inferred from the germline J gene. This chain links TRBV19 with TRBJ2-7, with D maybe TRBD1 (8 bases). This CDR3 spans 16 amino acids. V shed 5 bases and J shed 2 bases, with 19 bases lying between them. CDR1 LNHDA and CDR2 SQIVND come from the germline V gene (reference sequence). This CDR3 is CASSPLDRAGAYEQYF. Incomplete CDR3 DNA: TGTGCCAGTAGTCCTTTGGACAGGGCGGGGGCCTACGAG.

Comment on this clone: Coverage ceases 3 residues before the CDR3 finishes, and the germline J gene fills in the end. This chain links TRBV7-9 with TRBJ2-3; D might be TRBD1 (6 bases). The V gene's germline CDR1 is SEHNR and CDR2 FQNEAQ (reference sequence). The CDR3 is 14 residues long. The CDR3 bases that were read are TGTGCCAGCAGCCCGAGGGCAGGGGAAGAGACG. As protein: CASSPRAGEET. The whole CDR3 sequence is CASSPRAGEETQYF.

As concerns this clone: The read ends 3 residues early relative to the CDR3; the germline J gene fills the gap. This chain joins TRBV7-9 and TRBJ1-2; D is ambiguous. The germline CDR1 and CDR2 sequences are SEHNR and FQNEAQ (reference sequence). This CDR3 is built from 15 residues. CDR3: CASSLVMGDINDYTF. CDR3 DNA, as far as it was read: TGTGCCAGCAGCTTAGTGATGGGTGACATTAACGAC.

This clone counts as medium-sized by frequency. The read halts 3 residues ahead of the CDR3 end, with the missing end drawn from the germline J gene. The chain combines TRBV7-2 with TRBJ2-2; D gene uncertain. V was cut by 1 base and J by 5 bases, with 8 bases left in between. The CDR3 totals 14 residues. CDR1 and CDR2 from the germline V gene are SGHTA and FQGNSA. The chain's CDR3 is CASSLGLRTGELFF. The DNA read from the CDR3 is TGTGCCAGCAGCTTAGGTCTGAGGACCGGGGAG.

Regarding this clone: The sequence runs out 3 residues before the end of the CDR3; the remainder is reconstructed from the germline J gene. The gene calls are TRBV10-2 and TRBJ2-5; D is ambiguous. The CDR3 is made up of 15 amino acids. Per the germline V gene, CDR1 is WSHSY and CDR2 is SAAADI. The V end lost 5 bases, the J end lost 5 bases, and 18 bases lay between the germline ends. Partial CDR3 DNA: TGCGCCAGCAGTCCCACGGCGGCTATTGGGGAGACC. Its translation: CASSPTAAIGET. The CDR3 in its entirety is CASSPTAAIGETQYF.

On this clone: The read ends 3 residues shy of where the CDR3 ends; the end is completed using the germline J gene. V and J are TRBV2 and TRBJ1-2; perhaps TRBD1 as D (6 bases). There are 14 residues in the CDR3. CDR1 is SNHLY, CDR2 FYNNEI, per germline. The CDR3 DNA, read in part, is TGTGCCAGCAGGTACCGGGACACATCCTACGAC. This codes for CASRYRDTSYD. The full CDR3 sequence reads CASRYRDTSYDYTF. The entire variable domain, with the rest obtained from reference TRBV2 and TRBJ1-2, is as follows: EPEVTQTPSHQVTQMGQEVILRCVPISNHLYFYWYRQILGQKVEFLVSFYNNEISEKSEIFDDQFSVERPDGSNFTLKIRSTKLEDSAMYFCASRYRDTSYDYTFGSGTRLTVV.

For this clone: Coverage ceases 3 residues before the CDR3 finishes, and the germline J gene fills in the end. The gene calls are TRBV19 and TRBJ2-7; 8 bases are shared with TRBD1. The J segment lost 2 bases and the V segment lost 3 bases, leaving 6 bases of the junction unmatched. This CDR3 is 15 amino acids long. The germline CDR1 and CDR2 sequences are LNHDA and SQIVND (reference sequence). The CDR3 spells CASSIFNRGTYEQYF. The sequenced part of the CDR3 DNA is TGTGCCAGTAGTATTTTCAACAGGGGGACCTACGAG. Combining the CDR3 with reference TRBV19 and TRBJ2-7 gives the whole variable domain DGGITQSPKYLFRKEGQNVTLSCEQNLNHDAMYWYRQDPGQGLRLIYYSQIVNDFQKGDIAEGYSVSREKKESFPLTVTSAQKNPTAFYLCASSIFNRGTYEQYFGPGTRLTVT.

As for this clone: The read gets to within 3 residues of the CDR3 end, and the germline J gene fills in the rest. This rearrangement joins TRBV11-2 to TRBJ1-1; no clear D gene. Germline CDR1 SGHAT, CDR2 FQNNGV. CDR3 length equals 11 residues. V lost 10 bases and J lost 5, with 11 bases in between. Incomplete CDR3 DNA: TGTGCCATCAGGTACGGGACTGAA. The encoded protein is CAIRYGTE. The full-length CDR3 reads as CAIRYGTEAFF. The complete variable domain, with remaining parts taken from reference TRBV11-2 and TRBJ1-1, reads EAGVAQSPRYKIIEKRQSVAFWCNPISGHATLYWYQQILGQGPKLLIQFQNNGVVDDSQLPKDRFSAERLKGVDSTLKIQPAKLEDSAVYLCAIRYGTEAFFGQGTRLTVV.

CDR3 in amino acids: CASRSVHSPNEKLFF. The sequenced part of the CDR3 DNA is TGCGCCAGCAGGTCCGTGCACAGTCCTAATGAAAAA. The chain employs TRBV4-1 and TRBJ1-4; D remains unclear. The read stops 3 residues short of the end of the CDR3; the missing end is completed from the germline J gene. This CDR3 comprises 15 residues. V lost 6 bases to trimming and J lost 3 bases, with 14 bases between them. The germline CDR1 and CDR2 sequences are MGHRA and YSYEKL.

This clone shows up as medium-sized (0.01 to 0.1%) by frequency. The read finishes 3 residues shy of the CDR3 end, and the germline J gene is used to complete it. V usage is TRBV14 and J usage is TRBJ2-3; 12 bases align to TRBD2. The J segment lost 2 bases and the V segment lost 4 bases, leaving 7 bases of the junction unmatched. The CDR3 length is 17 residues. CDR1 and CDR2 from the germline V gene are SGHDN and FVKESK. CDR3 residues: CASSPRTSGALTDTQYF. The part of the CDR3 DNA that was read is TGTGCCAGCAGCCCCCGGACTAGCGGGGCACTCACAGATACG. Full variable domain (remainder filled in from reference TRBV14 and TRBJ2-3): EAGVTQFPSHSVIEKGQTVTLRCDPISGHDNLYWYRRVMGKEIKFLLHFVKESKQDESGMPNNRFLAERTGGTYSTLKVQPAELEDSGVYFCASSPRTSGALTDTQYFGPGTRLTVL.